This record covers a single TCR beta chain. The data belong to a study of blood T cell repertoires in COVID-19. Study overall: The study drew acute and convalescent COVID-19 samples from the United States, Italy and Spain. Sources were T cells, B-cell-depleted T cells, or PBMCs; the material itself was cDNA or gDNA.

Original processing methods: Estimated nucleated cell counts came from reference gene primer amplification. The assay was immunoSEQ multiplex PCR, and TCRdb's table has in-frame clones only and misses some. V and J calls and clone size follow that table, whereas D and trimming were derived from the DNA. The repertoire holds fewer than 250,000 clones, with about 87% as singletons. The CDR3 is 14 amino acids. CDR1 and CDR2 from the germline V gene are ENHRY and SYGVKD. V dropped 6 bases and J dropped 3 bases, with 14 bases sitting between them. The specimen sequenced was peripheral blood. The chain employs TRBV10-3 and TRBJ1-2; perhaps TRBD1 as D (5 bases). The sequence was obtained from a man in his 70s with acute or convalescent COVID-19. The CDR3 coding sequence is TGTGCCATCAGCGACCAGGGCTTGGACTATGGCTACACCTTC. This gives the protein CAISDQGLDYGYTF.